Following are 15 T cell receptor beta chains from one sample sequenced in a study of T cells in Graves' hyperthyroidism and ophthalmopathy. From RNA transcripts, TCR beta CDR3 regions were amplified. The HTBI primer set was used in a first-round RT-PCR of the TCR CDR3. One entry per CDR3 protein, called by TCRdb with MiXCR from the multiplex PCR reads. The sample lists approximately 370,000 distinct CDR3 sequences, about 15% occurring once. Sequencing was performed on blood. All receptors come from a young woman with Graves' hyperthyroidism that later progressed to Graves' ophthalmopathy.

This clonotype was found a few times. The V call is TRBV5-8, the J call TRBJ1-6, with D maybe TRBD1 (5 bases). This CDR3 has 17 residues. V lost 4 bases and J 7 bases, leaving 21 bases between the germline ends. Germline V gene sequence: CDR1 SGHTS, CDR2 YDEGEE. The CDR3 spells CASSPPPGLSMNSPLHF. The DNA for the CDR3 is TGTGCCAGCAGCCCCCCTCCGGGACTTTCTATGAATTCACCCCTCCACTTT.

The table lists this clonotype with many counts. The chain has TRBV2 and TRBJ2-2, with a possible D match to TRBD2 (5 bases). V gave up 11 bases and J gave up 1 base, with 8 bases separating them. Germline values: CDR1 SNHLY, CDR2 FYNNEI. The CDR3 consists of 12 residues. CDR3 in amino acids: CAYRGNTGELFF. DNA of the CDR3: TGTGCCTACCGGGGGAACACCGGGGAGCTGTTTTTT.

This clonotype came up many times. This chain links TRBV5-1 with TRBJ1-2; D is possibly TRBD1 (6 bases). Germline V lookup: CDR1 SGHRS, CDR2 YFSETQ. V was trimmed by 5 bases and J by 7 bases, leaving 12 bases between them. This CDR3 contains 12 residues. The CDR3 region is CASRPGDGGYTF. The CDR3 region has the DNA TGCGCCAGCAGACCAGGGGATGGTGGCTACACCTTC.

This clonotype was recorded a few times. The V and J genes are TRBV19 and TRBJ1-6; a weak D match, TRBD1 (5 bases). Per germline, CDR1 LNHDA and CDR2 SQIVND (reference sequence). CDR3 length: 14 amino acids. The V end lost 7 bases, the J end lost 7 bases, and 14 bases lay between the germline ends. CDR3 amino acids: CASNHQGGNSPLHF. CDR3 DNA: TGTGCCAGTAATCATCAGGGAGGCAATTCACCCCTCCACTTT.

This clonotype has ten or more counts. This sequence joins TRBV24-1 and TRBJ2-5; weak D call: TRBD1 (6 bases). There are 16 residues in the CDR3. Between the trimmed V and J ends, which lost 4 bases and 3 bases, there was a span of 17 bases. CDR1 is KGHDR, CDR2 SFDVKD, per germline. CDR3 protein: CATSDRTGTFEETQYF. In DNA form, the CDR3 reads TGTGCCACCAGTGACAGGACCGGGACATTCGAAGAGACCCAGTACTTC.

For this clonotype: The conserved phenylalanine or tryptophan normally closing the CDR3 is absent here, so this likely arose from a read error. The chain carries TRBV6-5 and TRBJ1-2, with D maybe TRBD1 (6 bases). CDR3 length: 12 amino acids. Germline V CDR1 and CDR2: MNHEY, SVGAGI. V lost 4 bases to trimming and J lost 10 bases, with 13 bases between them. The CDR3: CASSSGGAAYTL. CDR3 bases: TGTGCCAGCAGTTCCGGGGGGGCGGCCTACACCCTC.

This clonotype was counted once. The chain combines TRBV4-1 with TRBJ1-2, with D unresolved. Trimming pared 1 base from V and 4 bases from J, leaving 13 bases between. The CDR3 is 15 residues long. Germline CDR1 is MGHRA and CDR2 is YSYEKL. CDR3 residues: CASSQVRDFGYGYTF. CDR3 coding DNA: TGCGCCAGCAGCCAAGTTAGGGATTTCGGCTATGGCTACACCTTC.

The CDR3 loop reads CASSPGVGEAFF. CDR3 nucleotides: TGTGCCAGCAGCCCGGGGGTCGGTGAAGCTTTCTTT. This chain links TRBV14 with TRBJ1-1; TRBD1 is a possible D gene (5 bases). The ends were cut back, 4 bases at V and 7 bases at J, with 10 bases in the middle. CDR3 length: 12 residues. CDR1 and CDR2 from the germline V gene are SGHDN and FVKESK.

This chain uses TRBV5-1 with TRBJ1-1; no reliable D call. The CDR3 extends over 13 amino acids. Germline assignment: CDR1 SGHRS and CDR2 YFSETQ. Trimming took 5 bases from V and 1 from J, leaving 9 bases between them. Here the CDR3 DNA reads TGCGCCAGCAGGGAACCAAAGAACACTGAAGCTTTCTTT. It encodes CASREPKNTEAFF.

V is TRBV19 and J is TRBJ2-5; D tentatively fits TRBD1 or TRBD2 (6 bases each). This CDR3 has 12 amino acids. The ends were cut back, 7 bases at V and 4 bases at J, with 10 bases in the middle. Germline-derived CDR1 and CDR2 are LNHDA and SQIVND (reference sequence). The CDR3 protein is CASIGGGETQYF. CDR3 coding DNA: TGTGCCAGTATTGGAGGGGGAGAGACCCAGTACTTC.

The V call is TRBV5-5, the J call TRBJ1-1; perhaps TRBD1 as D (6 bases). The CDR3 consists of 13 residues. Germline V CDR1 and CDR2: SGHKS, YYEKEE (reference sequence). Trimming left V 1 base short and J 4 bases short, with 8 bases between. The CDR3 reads CASSLKTGTEAFF. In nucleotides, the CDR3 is TGTGCCAGCAGCTTGAAGACAGGCACTGAAGCTTTCTTT.

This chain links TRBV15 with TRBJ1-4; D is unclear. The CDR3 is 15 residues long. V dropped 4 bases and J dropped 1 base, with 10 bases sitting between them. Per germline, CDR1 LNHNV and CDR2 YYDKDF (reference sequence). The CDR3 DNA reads TGTGCCACCAGCAAGGCCCGGGTAACTAATGAAAAACTGTTTTTT. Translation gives CATSKARVTNEKLFF.

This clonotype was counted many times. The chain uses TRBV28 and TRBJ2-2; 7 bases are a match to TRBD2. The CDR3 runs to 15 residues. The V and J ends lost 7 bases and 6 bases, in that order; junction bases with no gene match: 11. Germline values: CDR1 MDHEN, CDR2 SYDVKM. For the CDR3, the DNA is TGTGCCAGCACCCTAGGTCTGGGGGGGGCCGGGGAGCTGTTTTTT. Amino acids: CASTLGLGGAGELFF. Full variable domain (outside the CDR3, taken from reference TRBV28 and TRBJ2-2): DVKVTQSSRYLVKRTGEKVFLECVQDMDHENMFWYRQDPGLGLRLIYFSYDVKMKEKGDIPEGYSVSREKKERFSLILESASTNQTSMYLCASTLGLGGAGELFFGEGSRLTVL.

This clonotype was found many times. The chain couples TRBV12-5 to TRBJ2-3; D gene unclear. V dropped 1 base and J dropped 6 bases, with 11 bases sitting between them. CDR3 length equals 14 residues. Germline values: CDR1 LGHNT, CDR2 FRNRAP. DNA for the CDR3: TGTGCTAGTGGTTTGGGGTCTAATGTGGATACGCAGTATTTT. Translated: CASGLGSNVDTQYF.

The chain's CDR3 is CASSARDRGFYGYTF. The CDR3 DNA reads TGCGCCAGCAGCGCCAGGGACAGGGGTTTTTATGGCTACACCTTC. The gene calls are TRBV4-1 and TRBJ1-2; 10 positions agree with TRBD1. CDR1 and CDR2 from the germline V gene are MGHRA and YSYEKL. The CDR3 is made up of 15 amino acids. J gave up 5 bases and V 5 bases, and 8 bases lay outside the gene matches.